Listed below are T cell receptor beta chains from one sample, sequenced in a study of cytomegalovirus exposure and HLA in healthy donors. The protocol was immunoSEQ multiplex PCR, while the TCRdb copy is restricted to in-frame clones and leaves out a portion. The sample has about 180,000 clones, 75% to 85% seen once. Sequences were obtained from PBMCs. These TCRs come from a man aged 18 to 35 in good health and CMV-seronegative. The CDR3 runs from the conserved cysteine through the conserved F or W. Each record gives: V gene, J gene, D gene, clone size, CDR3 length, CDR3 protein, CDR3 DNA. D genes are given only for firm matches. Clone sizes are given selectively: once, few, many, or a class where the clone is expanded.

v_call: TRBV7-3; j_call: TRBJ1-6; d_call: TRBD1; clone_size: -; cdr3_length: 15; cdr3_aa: CASSSGTGMNSPLHF; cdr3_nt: TGTGCCAGCAGCTCCGGGACAGGCATGAATTCACCCCTCCACTTT
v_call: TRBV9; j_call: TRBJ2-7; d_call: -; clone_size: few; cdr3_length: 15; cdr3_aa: CASSVGVTSTYEQYF; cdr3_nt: TGTGCCAGCAGCGTAGGGGTGACAAGCACTTACGAGCAGTACTTC
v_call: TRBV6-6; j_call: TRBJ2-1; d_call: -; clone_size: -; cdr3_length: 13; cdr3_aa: CASSATEYNEQFF; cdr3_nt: TGTGCCAGCAGTGCCACAGAGTACAATGAGCAGTTCTTC
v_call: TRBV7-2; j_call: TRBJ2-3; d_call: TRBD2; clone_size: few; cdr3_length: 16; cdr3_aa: CASSLWTSGRKDTQYF; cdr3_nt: TGTGCCAGCAGCCTCTGGACTAGCGGGAGGAAAGATACGCAGTATTTT
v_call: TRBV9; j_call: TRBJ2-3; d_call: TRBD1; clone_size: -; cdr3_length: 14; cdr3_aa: CASSVGQGADTQYF; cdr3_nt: TGTGCCAGCAGCGTAGGACAGGGTGCAGATACGCAGTATTTT
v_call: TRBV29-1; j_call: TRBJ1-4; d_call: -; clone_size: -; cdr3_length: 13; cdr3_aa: CSVGEGVYEKLFF; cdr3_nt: TGCAGCGTTGGGGAGGGGGTGTACGAAAAACTGTTTTTT
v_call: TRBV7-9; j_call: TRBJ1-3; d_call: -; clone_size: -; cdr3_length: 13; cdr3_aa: CASSPGGENTIYF; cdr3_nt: TGTGCCAGCAGCCCAGGTGGGGAGAACACCATATATTTT
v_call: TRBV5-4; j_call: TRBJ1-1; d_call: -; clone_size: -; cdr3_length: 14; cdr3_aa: CASSFGGSGTEAFF; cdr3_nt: TGTGCCAGCAGCTTCGGGGGGAGTGGAACTGAAGCTTTCTTT
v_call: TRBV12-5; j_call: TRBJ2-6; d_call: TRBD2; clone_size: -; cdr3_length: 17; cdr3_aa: CASGLVLGGSGANVLTF; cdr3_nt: TGTGCTAGTGGTTTGGTACTGGGAGGGTCTGGGGCCAACGTCCTGACTTTC
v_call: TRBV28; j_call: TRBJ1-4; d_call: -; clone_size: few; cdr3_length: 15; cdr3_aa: CASAIIQGRNEKLFF; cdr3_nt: TGTGCCAGCGCTATTATCCAGGGGCGTAATGAAAAACTGTTTTTT
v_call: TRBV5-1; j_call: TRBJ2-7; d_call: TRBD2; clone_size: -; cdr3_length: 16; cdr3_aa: CASSLVSSGTPYEQYF; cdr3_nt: TGCGCCAGCAGCTTGGTGTCTAGCGGGACCCCCTACGAGCAGTACTTC
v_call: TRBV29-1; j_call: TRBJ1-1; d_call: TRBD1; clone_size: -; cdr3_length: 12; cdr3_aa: CSAEQGPTEAFF; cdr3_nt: TGCAGCGCGGAACAGGGGCCCACTGAAGCTTTCTTT